A selection of T cell receptor beta chains follows, all from one sample in a study of blood T cell repertoires in COVID-19. Profiling relied on immunoSEQ multiplex PCR, and the TCRdb table lists in-frame clones only, not all of them. The table records about 360,000 clones, around 83% of them present only once. The sample was peripheral blood. The receptors originated from a young man with active or convalescent COVID-19. Both conserved end residues are part of each CDR3. The D gene is left open where the match is weak. Where a row states a size, it is once, few, many or the class of an expanded clone; other rows omit it.

TRBJ2-7 | once | TRBV7-6 | TRBD1 | CASSIYRDRVAEQYF | TGTGCCAGCAGCATCTACCGGGACAGGGTAGCCGAGCAGTACTTC
TRBJ2-7 | . | TRBV10-3 | TRBD1 | CAIRTAEGASYEQYF | TGTGCCATCAGAACGGCTGAGGGGGCGTCCTACGAGCAGTACTTC
TRBJ2-2 | . | TRBV29-1 | TRBD1 | CSGGQTTNTGELFF | TGCAGCGGGGGACAGACTACGAACACCGGGGAGCTGTTTTTT
TRBJ2-7 | few | TRBV18 | . | CASSPPFQAVAYEQYF | TGTGCCAGCTCACCACCTTTTCAAGCGGTGGCCTACGAGCAGTACTTC
TRBJ2-1 | . | TRBV27 | . | CASSSGITEQFF | TGTGCCAGCAGTTCAGGCATCACTGAGCAGTTCTTC
TRBJ2-5 | . | TRBV24-1 | . | CATSDPTGSQTQYF | TGTGCCACCAGTGATCCCACAGGGTCACAGACCCAGTACTTC
TRBJ2-5 | . | TRBV7-2 | . | CASSLAGWQETQYF | TGTGCCAGCAGCTTGGCCGGGTGGCAAGAGACCCAGTACTTC
TRBJ1-3 | . | TRBV6-2/TRBV6-3 | . | CASSWEQGVGGNTIYF | TGTGCCAGCAGTTGGGAACAGGGTGTCGGAGGAAACACCATATATTTT
TRBJ1-1 | . | TRBV29-1 | . | CSVGVFGDTEAFF | TGCAGCGTCGGGGTTTTCGGGGACACTGAAGCTTTCTTT
TRBJ2-3 | . | TRBV6-2/TRBV6-3 | . | CASSFSTSTDTQYF | TGTGCCAGCAGTTTCTCGACTAGCACAGATACGCAGTATTTT